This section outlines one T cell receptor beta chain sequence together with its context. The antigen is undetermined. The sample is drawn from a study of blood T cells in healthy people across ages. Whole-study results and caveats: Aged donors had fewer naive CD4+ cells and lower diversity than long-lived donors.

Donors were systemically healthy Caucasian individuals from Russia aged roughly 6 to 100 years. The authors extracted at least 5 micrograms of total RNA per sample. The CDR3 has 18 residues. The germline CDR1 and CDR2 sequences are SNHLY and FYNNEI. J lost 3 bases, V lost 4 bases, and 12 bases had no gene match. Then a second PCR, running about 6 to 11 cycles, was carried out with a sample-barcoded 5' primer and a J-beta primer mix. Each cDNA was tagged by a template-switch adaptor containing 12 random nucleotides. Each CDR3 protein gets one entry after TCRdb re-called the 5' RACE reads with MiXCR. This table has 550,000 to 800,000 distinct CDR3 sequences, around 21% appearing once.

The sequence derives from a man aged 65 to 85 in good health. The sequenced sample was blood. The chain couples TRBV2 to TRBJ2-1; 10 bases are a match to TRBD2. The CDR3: CASSADLAGENYYNEQFF. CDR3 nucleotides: TGTGCCAGCAGTGCAGATCTAGCGGGAGAGAACTACTACAATGAGCAGTTCTTC. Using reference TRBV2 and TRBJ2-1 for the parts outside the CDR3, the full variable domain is EPEVTQTPSHQVTQMGQEVILRCVPISNHLYFYWYRQILGQKVEFLVSFYNNEISEKSEIFDDQFSVERPDGSNFTLKIRSTKLEDSAMYFCASSADLAGENYYNEQFFGPGTRLTVL.